This T cell receptor (beta chain) originates from a study of shared clonotypes between healthy human individuals. Clones were read by immunoSEQ multiplex PCR, and TCRdb kept only the in-frame ones, dropping some. The table lists some 900,000 clones, about three quarters of them singletons. About this clone: This specimen includes other DNA sequences encoding the same CDR3.

The V and J ends lost 6 bases and 0 bases respectively, with 8 bases between them. This CDR3 has 13 amino acids. Germline V gene sequence: CDR1 MNHNY, CDR2 SVGAGI (reference sequence). Sequenced material: memory CD4+ T cells sorted from blood. Subset here: CD45RA-negative fraction. This rearrangement joins TRBV6-6 to TRBJ1-2, with D unresolved. The receptor was isolated from a man in his late teens or twenties in good health. For the CDR3, the DNA is TGTGCCAGCAGCCCCGGGGCTAACTATGGCTACACCTTC. It encodes CASSPGANYGYTF.